A single sample gave rise to the 11 T cell receptor beta chains below, sequenced in a study of identical twins. Each CDR3 protein gets one entry after TCRdb re-called the 5' RACE reads with MiXCR. This table holds 540,000 or so distinct CDR3 sequences, approximately 20% found once. The same specimen was also included in a second study, on yellow fever vaccine responses in identical twins.

Sequenced: CD4+ T cells sorted from blood. The receptor source for this set is a woman between 18 and 30 years old in good health.

The chain carries TRBV7-8 and TRBJ2-5; D possibly corresponds to TRBD1 (6 bases). CDR1 and CDR2 from the germline V gene are SGHVS and FQNEAQ. V lost 7 bases and J lost 5, with 11 bases in between. This CDR3 comprises 12 residues. This CDR3 reads CASNPQGETQYF. CDR3 coding DNA: TGTGCCAGCAACCCCCAGGGGGAGACCCAGTACTTC.

A few counts support this clonotype. V is TRBV5-1 and J is TRBJ1-2, with TRBD1 matching over 8 bases. The J segment lost 6 bases and the V segment lost 4 bases, leaving 5 bases of the junction unmatched. CDR1 and CDR2 from the germline V gene are SGHRS and YFSETQ. The CDR3 is made up of 13 amino acids. The CDR3 coding sequence is TGCGCCAGCAGCCCAGGGACAGGCCATGGCTACACCTTC. Its translation: CASSPGTGHGYTF.

This chain's CDR3 is CASSTNRGRNTEAFF. The CDR3 DNA follows: TGTGCCAGCAGTACCAACAGGGGACGGAACACTGAAGCTTTCTTT. The chain is built from TRBV27 and TRBJ1-1; 7 bases agree with TRBD1. After removal of 5 bases from V and 1 base from J, the junction contained 7 bases not matched to a gene. This CDR3 region has 15 residues. Germline assignment: CDR1 MNHEY and CDR2 SMNVEV (reference sequence).

This clonotype showed up just a few times. The rearrangement links TRBV6-5 to TRBJ1-3; 8 bases map to TRBD1. Per the germline V gene, CDR1 is MNHEY and CDR2 is SVGAGI. J gave up 2 bases and V 4 bases, and 10 bases lay outside the gene matches. CDR3 length: 17 residues. The CDR3 DNA reads as TGTGCCAGCAGTTCAAGGACAGGGCCACGGACTGGAAACACCATATATTTT. It specifies CASSSRTGPRTGNTIYF.

This chain joins TRBV5-1 and TRBJ2-3; TRBD1 matches at 8 bases. Trimming took 4 bases from V and 0 from J; bases not matched to a gene: 4. This CDR3 region has 15 residues. Germline V gene sequence: CDR1 SGHRS, CDR2 YFSETQ. The DNA of the CDR3 is TGCGCCAGCAGCGTTGACAGGGGCAGCACAGATACGCAGTATTTT. It codes for CASSVDRGSTDTQYF. Full variable domain (rest looked up from reference TRBV5-1 and TRBJ2-3): KAGVTQTPRYLIKTRGQQVTLSCSPISGHRSVSWYQQTPGQGLQFLFEYFSETQRNKGNFPGRFSGRQFSNSRSEMNVSTLELGDSALYLCASSVDRGSTDTQYFGPGTRLTVL.

This clonotype has only a few counts. This sequence joins TRBV12-3 or TRBV12-4 and TRBJ1-2; no clear D gene. The length of the CDR3 is 14 residues. The ends were cut back, 1 base at V and 4 bases at J, with 10 bases in the middle. As DNA, the CDR3 is TGTGCCAGCAGTTTAGGGGAAAGGGCCTATGGCTACACCTTC. This codes for CASSLGERAYGYTF.

This clonotype was counted between two and nine times. The chain carries TRBV24-1 and TRBJ1-5; D gene uncertain. Deletions cut 1 base from V and 1 base from J, with 4 bases between. This CDR3 contains 14 residues. Germline CDR1 and CDR2: KGHDR and SFDVKD. The CDR3 is CATSDLSSNQPQHF. The CDR3, as DNA: TGTGCCACCAGTGATTTATCGAGCAATCAGCCCCAGCATTTT.

The chain combines TRBV28 with TRBJ1-1, with TRBD1 matching 7 bases. The CDR3 is 14 amino acids. The V gene end was trimmed by 3 bases and the J gene end by 9 bases; junction bases not matched to a gene: 10. Germline V gene lookup returns CDR1 MDHEN and CDR2 SYDVKM. CDR3 region: CASSFADRAGKAFF. The DNA for the CDR3 is TGTGCCAGCAGTTTTGCAGACAGGGCTGGGAAAGCTTTCTTT.

V usage is TRBV7-6 and J usage is TRBJ2-1; 9 bases are shared with TRBD2. J was trimmed by 4 bases and V by 1 base; bases with no gene match: 5. The CDR3 length is 16 residues. Germline CDR1 and CDR2: SGHVS and FNYEAQ. The CDR3 here is CASSLENAGGYNEQFF. CDR3 nucleotides: TGTGCCAGCAGCTTAGAAAACGCGGGGGGGTACAATGAGCAGTTCTTC.

This chain uses TRBV7-9 with TRBJ1-5, with D unclear. Germline loops: CDR1 SEHNR, CDR2 FQNEAQ (reference sequence). The CDR3 runs to 12 residues. The germline V and J ends were trimmed by 1 base and 7 bases, with 5 bases remaining between them. In DNA, the CDR3 is TGTGCCAGCAGCTTAGATTGGCAGCCCCAGCATTTT. Protein sequence: CASSLDWQPQHF.

Only a few counts were recorded for this clonotype. The chain recombines TRBV5-1 with TRBJ2-3, with TRBD1 matching 7 bases. Looked up from germline, CDR1 is SGHRS and CDR2 is YFSETQ. With V trimmed by 0 bases and J by 4 bases, 14 bases remained unmatched. There are 18 residues in the CDR3. The CDR3 DNA reads TGCGCCAGCAGCTTGGTATCCGCAGGGGGAAGTAACGCAGATACGCAGTATTTT. This encodes CASSLVSAGGSNADTQYF.